This T cell receptor beta chain emerged from a study of blood T cell dynamics during melanoma immunotherapy. Study-level information: First-line therapy was either pembrolizumab or nivolumab with ipilimumab for metastatic melanoma.

This CDR3 is built from 16 residues. Germline loops: CDR1 KGHSH, CDR2 LQKENI. Whole-study results and caveats: It remained unknown if the driving T cell clones were melanoma-specific.

Regarding time point: week 3, after first cycle of checkpoint inhibitor. At 12 weeks after first infusion, RECIST 1.1 defined response for most patients. Patients with prior systemic cancer treatment, concomitant immunosuppressants, or other active malignancies were excluded. In regard to this clone: Its antigen is still unknown. An end of the junction does not agree with germline; a read error may underlie this.

Sequenced by immunoSEQ multiplex PCR; TCRdb stores in-frame clones only, minus some. The sample yields some 4,700 clones, over 70% seen once. The genes are TRBV18 and TRBJ1-1, with a possible D match to TRBD1 (6 bases). Source: blood, taken from a patient treated with checkpoint blockade. This clonotype originated in a human donor with melanoma. This chain's CDR3 is CASSPRAGGADTEAFF. CDR3 DNA sequence: TGTGCCAGCTCCCCACGCGCGGGGGGCGCGGACACTGAAGCTTTCTTT.